The 18 T cell receptor beta chains in this list originate from one sample, sequenced in a study of T cells in Graves' hyperthyroidism and ophthalmopathy. RNA transcripts served as the template for amplifying TCR beta CDR3 regions. Using the HTBI primer set, a first-round RT-PCR was run on the TCR CDR3. TCRdb redid the calling of the multiplex PCR reads with MiXCR, one entry per CDR3 protein. Here the sample spans around 250,000 distinct CDR3 sequences, about 14% being singletons. The sample comprised blood. These receptors originate from a middle-aged woman with Graves' hyperthyroidism that later progressed to Graves' ophthalmopathy.

Ten or more counts support this clonotype. This chain links TRBV20-1 with TRBJ2-3, with unresolved D. CDR1 and CDR2 (germline): DFQATT, SNEGSKA (reference sequence). The CDR3 is made up of 14 amino acids. V lost 3 bases and J 4 bases, leaving 14 bases between the germline ends. The CDR3 sequence: CSASGSKSPDTQYF. CDR3 in DNA: TGCAGTGCTAGCGGTTCAAAAAGCCCAGATACGCAGTATTTT.

This chain links TRBV7-2 with TRBJ2-1; D gene uncertain. This CDR3 has 13 amino acids. Germline V gives CDR1 SGHTA, CDR2 FQGNSA. Trimming removed 4 bases from V and 8 bases from J, with 12 bases in between. CDR3 DNA sequence: TGTGCCAGCAGCTCCAACTCATGGGATGAGCAGTTCTTC. Amino acids: CASSSNSWDEQFF.

Written as DNA, the CDR3 is TGTGCCACCAGCAGAGACAGAGGGGGCAGGGCGCTGTTTTTT. This gives the protein CATSRDRGGRALFF. The chain carries TRBV15 and TRBJ2-2; 7 nucleotides line up with TRBD1. This CDR3 region has 14 residues. Germline V gives CDR1 LNHNV, CDR2 YYDKDF (reference sequence). Germline trimming cut 0 bases from V and 13 bases from J; bases unmatched to any gene: 8.

This clonotype has ten or more counts. A read error may account for a junction end that differs from germline. This chain connects TRBV10-1 to TRBJ2-2; 9 nucleotides agree with TRBD2. Per the germline V gene, CDR1 is WNHNN and CDR2 is SYGVQD (reference sequence). This CDR3 is 13 amino acids long. As DNA, the CDR3 is TGTGCCTCGACTAGCGGGAACACCGGGGAGCTGTTTTTT. It encodes CASTSGNTGELFF.

Note on this clonotype: The junction departs from the called germline gene at one end, perhaps through a read error. V and J are TRBV5-1 and TRBJ1-4; TRBD1 matches at 9 bases. Per the germline V gene, CDR1 is SGHRS and CDR2 is YFSETQ. The CDR3 spans 18 residues. The CDR3 coding sequence is TGCGCCAGCAGCTCGACAGGGGGGCGCTTGGCAACTAATGAAAAACTGGTTTTT. Amino acids: CASSSTGGRLATNEKLVF.

This clonotype was seen ten or more times. The CDR3 region is CASSPPASLYNEQFF. The CDR3 DNA reads as TGTGCCAGCTCACCACCGGCTAGCCTTTACAATGAGCAGTTCTTC. V usage is TRBV18 and J usage is TRBJ2-1; tentative D call: TRBD2 (5 bases). The V end was cut by 0 bases, the J end by 4 bases, with 10 bases between. From germline, CDR1 is KGHSH and CDR2 LQKENI. The CDR3 is 15 residues long.

This clonotype was seen many times. The CDR3 DNA follows: TGTGCCAGCAGCGCTATTCTCGTCGGGCAGTTCTTC. Its protein product is CASSAILVGQFF. V and J are TRBV12-3 or TRBV12-4 and TRBJ2-1; D unresolved. V was trimmed by 6 bases and J by 12 bases, leaving 15 bases between them. The CDR3 loop spans 12 amino acids.

V usage is TRBV28 and J usage is TRBJ1-6; D may be TRBD1 (5 bases). Trimming shortened V by 6 bases and J by 14 bases, and 26 bases separated the two germline ends. CDR3 size: 16 residues. The V gene's germline CDR1 is MDHEN and CDR2 SYDVKM. The CDR3 loop reads CASRPGTVSFFHALHF. The CDR3 bases are TGTGCCAGCAGACCCGGGACGGTATCTTTCTTCCACGCCCTCCACTTT.

This clonotype showed up many times. V and J are TRBV18 and TRBJ2-3; 14 bases are a match to TRBD2. Germline loops: CDR1 KGHSH, CDR2 LQKENI. The CDR3 is made up of 15 amino acids. Trimming removed 5 bases from V and 6 bases from J; junction bases left unmatched: 4. The CDR3 DNA follows: TGTGCCAGCTCAACGGGACTAGCGGGAGTGGATACGCAGTATTTT. Translation gives CASSTGLAGVDTQYF.

This clonotype was seen ten or more times. The chain is built from TRBV4-1 and TRBJ1-4; possible D gene TRBD1, 5 bases. The CDR3 is 17 residues long. Germline lookup yields CDR1 MGHRA and CDR2 YSYEKL. Trimming took off 3 bases at V and 8 bases at J, with 22 bases between the two ends. CDR3 residues: CASSHLLKGAYEEKLFF. The CDR3 region has the DNA TGCGCCAGCAGCCACCTCCTTAAAGGGGCTTACGAGGAAAAACTGTTTTTT.

This clonotype occurred many times. The CDR3 protein is CASSWSPLAGVNEQFF. CDR3 nucleotides: TGTGCCAGCAGCTGGTCCCCCCTAGCGGGAGTCAATGAGCAGTTCTTC. J is TRBJ2-1 and V is TRBV7-3; 10 nucleotides line up with TRBD2. Per the germline V gene, CDR1 is SGHTA and CDR2 is FQGTGA. The CDR3 contains 16 residues. J gave up 6 bases and V 4 bases, and 9 bases lay outside the gene matches.

This clonotype was counted ten times or more. This sequence joins TRBV12-3 or TRBV12-4 and TRBJ2-1, with 12 bases that match TRBD2. This CDR3 has 18 residues. V was pared by 2 bases and J by 4 bases, with 9 bases of the junction left unmatched. CDR3: CASSLISSGGAVYNEQFF. CDR3 coding DNA: TGTGCCAGCAGTTTAATATCTAGCGGGGGGGCGGTTTACAATGAGCAGTTCTTC.

This clonotype appeared a few times. V is TRBV20-1 and J is TRBJ1-3, with TRBD1 as a possible D gene (5 bases). The V gene's germline CDR1 is DFQATT and CDR2 SNEGSKA (reference sequence). There are 12 residues in the CDR3. V lost 3 bases and J lost 6, with 9 bases in between. CDR3 sequence reads: CSARTAENTIYF. Written as DNA, the CDR3 is TGCAGTGCTAGGACAGCTGAAAACACCATATATTTT.

This CDR3 is CASSQPGALTPENTEAFF. In nucleotides, the CDR3 is TGTGCCAGCAGCCAACCAGGGGCCCTTACCCCTGAGAACACTGAAGCTTTCTTT. The chain links TRBV3-1 to TRBJ1-1; D possibly corresponds to TRBD1 (6 bases). Trimming shortened V by 2 bases and J by 1 base, and 20 bases separated the two germline ends. In germline, CDR1 is LGHDT, CDR2 YNNKEL (reference sequence). The CDR3 consists of 18 residues.

In this sample, this clonotype turned up many times. The V and J genes are TRBV10-3 and TRBJ2-1, with D possibly TRBD2 on 5 matching bases. Germline V gives CDR1 ENHRY, CDR2 SYGVKD. Deletions cut 9 bases from V and 6 bases from J, with 12 bases between. CDR3 length: 12 residues. The CDR3 bases are TGTGCCATTCTTGCTGAGGGCAATGAGCAGTTCTTC. Protein product: CAILAEGNEQFF.

Remarks on this clonotype: It may be a read error: a sequence one base away is much more abundant. This rearrangement joins TRBV27 to TRBJ2-3; tentatively, D is TRBD2 (6 bases). Deletions cut 5 bases from V and 7 bases from J, with 25 bases between. CDR1 is MNHEY, CDR2 SMNVEV, per germline (reference sequence). The CDR3 loop spans 17 amino acids. DNA for the CDR3: TGTGCCAGCAGTGATTTGCCCACGACGGGAGCGACCAATACGCAGTATTTT. This translates into CASSDLPTTGATNTQYF.

This clonotype was recorded many times. The chain uses TRBV27 and TRBJ2-1, with D perhaps TRBD1 (6 bases). The CDR3 spans 19 residues. Germline CDR1 and CDR2: MNHEY and SMNVEV (reference sequence). With 2 bases removed from V and 0 bases from J, the gap between germline ends came to 20 bases. In nucleotides, the CDR3 is TGTGCCAGCAGTTTAACTCAGCCCCCCGACAGGAGCTCCTACAATGAGCAGTTCTTC. This encodes CASSLTQPPDRSSYNEQFF.

There are many counts of this clonotype. The V gene is TRBV19, the J gene TRBJ1-4, with TRBD1 identical over 7 bases. J lost 5 bases, V lost 7 bases, and 10 bases had no gene match. The CDR3 spans 15 residues. Germline V gene data show CDR1 as LNHDA and CDR2 as SQIVND (reference sequence). DNA of the CDR3: TGTGCCAGTAACTCCGGGACAGCTATGAATGAAAAACTGTTTTTT. Its translation: CASNSGTAMNEKLFF.